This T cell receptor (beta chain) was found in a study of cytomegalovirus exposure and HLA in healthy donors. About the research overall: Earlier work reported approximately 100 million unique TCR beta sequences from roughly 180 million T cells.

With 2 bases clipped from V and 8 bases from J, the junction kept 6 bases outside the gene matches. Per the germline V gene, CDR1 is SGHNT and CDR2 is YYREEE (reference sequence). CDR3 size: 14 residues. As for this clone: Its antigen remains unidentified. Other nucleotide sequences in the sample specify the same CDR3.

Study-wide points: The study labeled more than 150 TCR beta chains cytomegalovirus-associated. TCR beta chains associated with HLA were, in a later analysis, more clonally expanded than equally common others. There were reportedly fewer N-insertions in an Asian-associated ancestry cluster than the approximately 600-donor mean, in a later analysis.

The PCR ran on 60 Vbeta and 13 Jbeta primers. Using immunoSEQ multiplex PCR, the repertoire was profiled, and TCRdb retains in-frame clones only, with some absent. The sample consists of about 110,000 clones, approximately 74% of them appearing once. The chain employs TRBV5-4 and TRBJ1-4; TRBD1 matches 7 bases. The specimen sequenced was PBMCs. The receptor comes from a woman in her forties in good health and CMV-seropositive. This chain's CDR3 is CASSFQGVGEKLFF. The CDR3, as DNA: TGTGCCAGCAGCTTCCAGGGGGTGGGGGAAAAACTGTTTTTT.